This T cell receptor beta chain was recorded in a study of identical twins. Germline V lookup: CDR1 SGHAT, CDR2 FQDESV (reference sequence). The junction had 6 bases not matched to a gene; V was cut back by 2 bases and J by 4 bases. This CDR3 spans 16 amino acids. This clonotype was seen at least ten times. MiXCR, run by TCRdb on the 5' RACE reads, gives a single entry per CDR3 protein. Here the sample spans around 100,000 distinct CDR3 sequences, 5.9% being singletons. V gene TRBV11-1 combines with J gene TRBJ2-1, with TRBD2 identical over 9 bases. The TCR originated in a woman between 50 and 59 years old in good health. Material for sequencing was memory T cells sorted from blood. The CDR3 nucleotides are TGTGCCAGCAGCTTACGACTAGCGGAGGGGTACAATGAGCAGTTCTTC. This translates into CASSLRLAEGYNEQFF.